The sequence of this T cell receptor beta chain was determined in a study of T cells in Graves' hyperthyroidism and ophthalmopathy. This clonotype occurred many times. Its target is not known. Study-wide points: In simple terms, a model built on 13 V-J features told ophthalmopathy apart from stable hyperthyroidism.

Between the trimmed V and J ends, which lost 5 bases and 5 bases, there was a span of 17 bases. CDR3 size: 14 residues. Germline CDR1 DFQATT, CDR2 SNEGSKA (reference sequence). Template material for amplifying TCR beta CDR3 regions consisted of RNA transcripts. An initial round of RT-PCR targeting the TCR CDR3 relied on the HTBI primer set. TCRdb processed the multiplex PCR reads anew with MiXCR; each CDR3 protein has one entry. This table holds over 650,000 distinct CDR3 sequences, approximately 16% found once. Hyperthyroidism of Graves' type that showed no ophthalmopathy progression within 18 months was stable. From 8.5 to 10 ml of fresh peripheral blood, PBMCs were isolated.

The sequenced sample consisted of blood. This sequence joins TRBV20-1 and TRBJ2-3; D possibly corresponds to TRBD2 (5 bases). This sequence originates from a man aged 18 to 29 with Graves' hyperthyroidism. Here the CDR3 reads CSAPREQRQDTQYF. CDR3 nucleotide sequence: TGCAGTGCTCCCCGGGAACAGAGGCAAGATACGCAGTATTTT.